These T cell receptor beta chains were read from a single sample in a study of T-cell reconstitution after alpha-beta-depleted transplantation in children. TCRdb fed the PCR reads into MiXCR, producing one record per CDR3 protein. The table has approximately 800,000 distinct CDR3 sequences, around 15% seen once. The material was PBMCs, mostly from graft donor cells, obtained 360 days after TCRalphabeta/CD19-depleted stem cell transplant. The receptors were sampled from a male patient aged 10 to 17 who had a stem cell transplant for acute lymphoblastic leukemia, so the T cells may come from the graft donor. CDR3s include the opening cysteine and the closing phenylalanine or tryptophan. D genes are given only for firm matches. Clone size is stated in some rows and not others, as once, few, many or a class when expanded.

CDR3aa: CASRFPGLAGEEQFF; CDR3nt: TGTGCCAGCAGGTTCCCGGGACTAGCGGGAGAAGAGCAGTTCTTC; abundance: NA; j_gene: TRBJ2-1; v_gene: TRBV5-6; d_gene: TRBD2
CDR3aa: CSVGGGPGNTIYF; CDR3nt: TGCAGCGTTGGAGGGGGGCCTGGAAACACCATATATTTT; abundance: many; j_gene: TRBJ1-3; v_gene: TRBV29-1; d_gene: NA
CDR3aa: CASSSPYKYEQYF; CDR3nt: TGCGCCAGCAGCTCACCCTATAAATACGAGCAGTACTTC; abundance: NA; j_gene: TRBJ2-7; v_gene: TRBV5-1; d_gene: NA
CDR3aa: CATSREVGGALREQFF; CDR3nt: TGTGCCACCAGCAGAGAGGTCGGAGGGGCCCTTCGTGAGCAGTTCTTC; abundance: few; j_gene: TRBJ2-1; v_gene: TRBV15; d_gene: NA
CDR3aa: CATSAGDGDKETQYF; CDR3nt: TGTGCCACCAGTGCGGGGGATGGGGACAAAGAGACCCAGTACTTC; abundance: NA; j_gene: TRBJ2-5; v_gene: TRBV24-1; d_gene: NA
CDR3aa: CASSLVLAGVVNEQFF; CDR3nt: TGCGCCAGCAGCTTGGTACTAGCGGGAGTTGTAAATGAGCAGTTCTTC; abundance: many; j_gene: TRBJ2-1; v_gene: TRBV5-1; d_gene: TRBD2
CDR3aa: CASSLGPGSGETQYF; CDR3nt: TGTGCCAGCAGCTTGGGCCCAGGGTCCGGGGAGACCCAGTACTTC; abundance: NA; j_gene: TRBJ2-5; v_gene: TRBV5-6; d_gene: NA
CDR3aa: CASSLKGRARDNEQFF; CDR3nt: TGTGCCAGCAGTTTAAAGGGCAGGGCGAGGGACAATGAGCAGTTCTTC; abundance: few; j_gene: TRBJ2-1; v_gene: TRBV12-3/TRBV12-4; d_gene: NA
CDR3aa: CASSLGLVGTDTQYF; CDR3nt: TGTGCCAGCAGTCTGGGACTAGTGGGCACAGATACGCAGTATTTT; abundance: few; j_gene: TRBJ2-3; v_gene: TRBV12-3/TRBV12-4; d_gene: TRBD2
CDR3aa: CASSTPGQGAYGYTF; CDR3nt: TGTGCCAGTAGTACCCCGGGACAGGGGGCTTATGGCTACACCTTC; abundance: NA; j_gene: TRBJ1-2; v_gene: TRBV19; d_gene: TRBD1
CDR3aa: CSAGDTYNEQFF; CDR3nt: TGCAGCGCCGGAGACACATACAATGAGCAGTTCTTC; abundance: many; j_gene: TRBJ2-1; v_gene: TRBV29-1; d_gene: NA
CDR3aa: CSARDLGRTHF; CDR3nt: TGCAGTGCTAGAGATCTAGGCCGAACCCATTTT; abundance: NA; j_gene: TRBJ1-5; v_gene: TRBV20-1; d_gene: NA
CDR3aa: CASSYRDRVAETQYF; CDR3nt: TGTGCCAGCAGTTACAGGGACAGGGTGGCGGAGACCCAGTACTTC; abundance: few; j_gene: TRBJ2-5; v_gene: TRBV6-5; d_gene: TRBD1
CDR3aa: CSARGPSHTGELFF; CDR3nt: TGCAGTGCTAGAGGGCCGAGCCACACCGGGGAGCTGTTTTTT; abundance: NA; j_gene: TRBJ2-2; v_gene: TRBV20-1; d_gene: NA
CDR3aa: CATSSLAGVDTQYF; CDR3nt: TGTGCCACCAGTAGCCTAGCGGGAGTAGATACGCAGTATTTT; abundance: NA; j_gene: TRBJ2-3; v_gene: TRBV24-1; d_gene: TRBD2
CDR3aa: CASRSPWAAAQETQYF; CDR3nt: TGTGCCAGCAGATCCCCCTGGGCCGCGGCTCAAGAGACCCAGTACTTC; abundance: NA; j_gene: TRBJ2-5; v_gene: TRBV7-2; d_gene: NA
CDR3aa: CASSHAASYEQYF; CDR3nt: TGCGCCAGCAGCCACGCGGCCTCCTACGAGCAGTACTTC; abundance: many; j_gene: TRBJ2-7; v_gene: TRBV4-1; d_gene: NA
CDR3aa: CASSLGVRGYSTDTQYF; CDR3nt: TGTGCCAGCAGTCTCGGGGTACGGGGTTATAGCACAGATACGCAGTATTTT; abundance: NA; j_gene: TRBJ2-3; v_gene: TRBV5-6; d_gene: NA
CDR3aa: CSVGPLFSETQYF; CDR3nt: TGCAGCGTTGGGCCCCTTTTTAGTGAGACCCAGTACTTC; abundance: NA; j_gene: TRBJ2-5; v_gene: TRBV29-1; d_gene: NA
CDR3aa: CASSHFIRGRRGAQHF; CDR3nt: TGTGCCAGCAGCCATTTCATCCGGGGGAGACGCGGGGCCCAGCATTTT; abundance: few; j_gene: TRBJ1-5; v_gene: TRBV4-2; d_gene: NA
CDR3aa: CATSDPPPGDEQFF; CDR3nt: TGTGCCACCAGTGATCCCCCTCCGGGCGATGAGCAGTTCTTC; abundance: many; j_gene: TRBJ2-1; v_gene: TRBV24-1; d_gene: NA
CDR3aa: CSAPDRTGGSYEQYF; CDR3nt: TGCAGTGCTCCAGACCGGACAGGGGGCTCCTACGAGCAGTACTTC; abundance: few; j_gene: TRBJ2-7; v_gene: TRBV20-1; d_gene: TRBD1
CDR3aa: CACSLATTVYGYTF; CDR3nt: TGTGCCTGCAGCTTGGCTACGACAGTTTATGGCTACACCTTC; abundance: NA; j_gene: TRBJ1-2; v_gene: TRBV11-1; d_gene: NA
CDR3aa: CASSTLAGGIGELFF; CDR3nt: TGTGCCAGCAGCACACTAGCGGGAGGGATCGGGGAGCTGTTTTTT; abundance: NA; j_gene: TRBJ2-2; v_gene: TRBV6-2/TRBV6-3; d_gene: TRBD2
CDR3aa: CASSPGTGGYSNQPQHF; CDR3nt: TGCGCCAGCAGCCCGGGAACAGGGGGTTATAGCAATCAGCCCCAGCATTTT; abundance: NA; j_gene: TRBJ1-5; v_gene: TRBV5-1; d_gene: TRBD1
CDR3aa: CSASAGNAGNTIYF; CDR3nt: TGCAGTGCTAGTGCGGGGAATGCTGGAAACACCATATATTTT; abundance: few; j_gene: TRBJ1-3; v_gene: TRBV20-1; d_gene: NA
CDR3aa: CSVVEVSYEQYF; CDR3nt: TGCAGCGTTGTCGAGGTATCCTACGAGCAGTACTTC; abundance: NA; j_gene: TRBJ2-7; v_gene: TRBV29-1; d_gene: NA
CDR3aa: CASSQAFTVKETQYF; CDR3nt: TGTGCCAGCAGCCAAGCCTTCACCGTAAAAGAGACCCAGTACTTC; abundance: once; j_gene: TRBJ2-5; v_gene: TRBV3-1; d_gene: NA
CDR3aa: CASSATGGGRYEQYF; CDR3nt: TGTGCCAGCAGCGCGACAGGGGGCGGGAGATACGAGCAGTACTTC; abundance: NA; j_gene: TRBJ2-7; v_gene: TRBV7-2; d_gene: TRBD1
CDR3aa: CASSTEAGGDTQYF; CDR3nt: TGTGCCAGCAGCACGGAGGCCGGGGGAGATACGCAGTATTTT; abundance: NA; j_gene: TRBJ2-3; v_gene: TRBV2; d_gene: NA
CDR3aa: CATSDPGQGRETQYF; CDR3nt: TGTGCCACCAGTGACCCTGGACAGGGGAGAGAGACCCAGTACTTC; abundance: NA; j_gene: TRBJ2-5; v_gene: TRBV24-1; d_gene: TRBD1
CDR3aa: CASSLRGASDTQYF; CDR3nt: TGTGCCAGCAGCCTTCGCGGGGCGTCAGATACGCAGTATTTT; abundance: NA; j_gene: TRBJ2-3; v_gene: TRBV14; d_gene: NA
CDR3aa: CASSQVFLVPNEQFF; CDR3nt: TGCGCCAGCAGCCAAGTATTTCTAGTCCCCAATGAGCAGTTCTTC; abundance: NA; j_gene: TRBJ2-1; v_gene: TRBV4-1; d_gene: NA
CDR3aa: CASSFRGKEKLFF; CDR3nt: TGTGCCAGCAGCTTTAGAGGGAAAGAAAAACTGTTTTTT; abundance: few; j_gene: TRBJ1-4; v_gene: TRBV7-2; d_gene: NA
CDR3aa: CASSFGLAGGYEQYF; CDR3nt: TGTGCCAGCAGCTTTGGACTAGCGGGCGGGTACGAGCAGTACTTC; abundance: many; j_gene: TRBJ2-7; v_gene: TRBV18; d_gene: TRBD2
CDR3aa: CASSPWGAGVVEETQYF; CDR3nt: TGTGCCAGCAGTCCCTGGGGGGCGGGAGTAGTAGAAGAGACCCAGTACTTC; abundance: NA; j_gene: TRBJ2-5; v_gene: TRBV12-3/TRBV12-4; d_gene: NA
CDR3aa: CASSELGGYTEAFF; CDR3nt: TGTGCCAGCAGTGAACTAGGGGGTTACACTGAAGCTTTCTTT; abundance: few; j_gene: TRBJ1-1; v_gene: TRBV6-1; d_gene: NA